The 22 T cell receptor beta chains below were found in one sample sequenced in a study of T cells in Graves' hyperthyroidism and ophthalmopathy. The CDR3 regions of TCR beta were amplified from RNA transcripts. HTBI primers were used for first-round RT-PCR of the TCR CDR3. Each CDR3 protein is one row after TCRdb ran MiXCR on the multiplex PCR reads. The sample consists of fewer than 650,000 distinct CDR3 sequences, about 15% of them appearing once. Sequenced: blood. The source of these receptors is a woman between 40 and 50 years old with Graves' ophthalmopathy.

This clonotype has a count of ten or more. The CDR3 sequence is CSARQQGSETQYF. As DNA, the CDR3 is TGCAGTGCTAGACAGCAGGGTTCAGAGACCCAGTACTTC. The chain joins TRBV20-1 to TRBJ2-5, with a possible D match to TRBD1 (5 bases). Germline assignment: CDR1 DFQATT and CDR2 SNEGSKA (reference sequence). The CDR3 length is 13 residues. V was cut by 2 bases and J by 4 bases, with 11 bases left in between.

The V and J genes are TRBV6-2 or TRBV6-3 and TRBJ2-7; 7 nucleotides match TRBD2. From germline, CDR1 is MNHEY and CDR2 SVGEGT. V shed 3 bases and J 7 bases; nucleotides not matched to a gene: 18. The CDR3 contains 17 residues. The CDR3 coding sequence is TGTGCCAGCAGTTATCTCGGTTCTTGGAAGGCAGCGGGGGAGCAGTACTTC. This translates into CASSYLGSWKAAGEQYF.

This clonotype was seen repeatedly, ten times or more. This chain connects TRBV20-1 to TRBJ2-5; D is ambiguous. The CDR3 extends over 14 amino acids. Trimming pared 3 bases from V and 5 bases from J, leaving 16 bases between. The germline CDR1 and CDR2 sequences are DFQATT and SNEGSKA (reference sequence). The CDR3 bases are TGCAGTGCTAGCTCCTCCTCTCGGATGGAGACCCAGTACTTC. This translates into CSASSSSRMETQYF.

This clonotype appeared many times. CDR3 amino acids: CASSARYGANVLTF. The DNA of the CDR3 is TGTGCCAGCAGCGCGCGGTATGGGGCCAACGTCCTGACTTTC. V usage is TRBV6-2 or TRBV6-3 and J usage is TRBJ2-6; D gene uncertain. There are 14 residues in the CDR3. The germline gives CDR1 MNHEY, CDR2 SVGEGT. Deletions cut 6 bases from V and 3 bases from J, with 9 bases between.

There are a few counts of this clonotype. This may be a read error, as it is one base from a much larger clone. The chain couples TRBV19 to TRBJ1-2; the D is unclear. Germline V lookup: CDR1 LNHDA, CDR2 SQIVND (reference sequence). The CDR3 has 15 amino acids. V dropped 7 bases and J dropped 8 bases, with 23 bases sitting between them. The chain's CDR3 is CASTPQIGTLGGYTF. The CDR3, as DNA: TGTGCCAGTACCCCCCAGATAGGCACCCTAGGAGGCTACACCTTC.

This clonotype was recorded at least ten times. The chain employs TRBV13 and TRBJ1-1; tentatively, D is TRBD1 (6 bases). The germline gives CDR1 PRHDT, CDR2 FYEKMQ (reference sequence). V shed 1 base and J shed 5 bases, with 17 bases lying between them. The length of the CDR3 is 16 residues. CDR3 sequence: CASSLVGGGGWTEAFF. The CDR3 DNA follows: TGTGCCAGCAGCTTAGTGGGGGGAGGGGGATGGACTGAAGCTTTCTTT. Full variable domain (missing parts from reference TRBV13 and TRBJ1-1): AAGVIQSPRHLIKEKRETATLKCYPIPRHDTVYWYQQGPGQDPQFLISFYEKMQSDKGSIPDRFSAQQFSDYHSELNMSSLELGDSALYFCASSLVGGGGWTEAFFGQGTRLTVV.

This clonotype was counted between two and nine times. The V and J genes are TRBV30 and TRBJ2-2; the match to TRBD2 covers 10 bases. Looked up from germline, CDR1 is GTSNPN and CDR2 is SVGIG (reference sequence). The V segment lost 7 bases and the J segment 3 bases; nucleotides outside the gene matches: 8. The CDR3 extends over 15 amino acids. As DNA, the CDR3 is TGTGCCTACAACAGCGGGAGGGCTTACACCGGGGAGCTGTTTTTT. Protein sequence: CAYNSGRAYTGELFF.

Worth noting for this clonotype: The junction departs from germline at one end; a sequencing error may be responsible. The chain recombines TRBV27 with TRBJ1-1; the D is unclear. The CDR3 contains 13 residues. Germline V gene lookup returns CDR1 MNHEY and CDR2 SMNVEV (reference sequence). In DNA, the CDR3 is TGTACCAGCTCCTTTGGCGGATGGGGTGAAGCTTTCTTT. Protein sequence: CTSSFGGWGEAFF.

This sequence joins TRBV7-9 and TRBJ1-1; no reliable D call. Germline lookup yields CDR1 SEHNR and CDR2 FQNEAQ (reference sequence). This CDR3 is 14 amino acids long. The V and J ends lost 1 base and 4 bases respectively, with 10 bases between them. The CDR3 nucleotides read TGTGCCAGCAGCTTAGGAGTGGGGTTCACTGAAGCTTTCTTT. It yields the protein CASSLGVGFTEAFF.

This clonotype was found many times. The V call is TRBV28, the J call TRBJ2-7; no firm D call. The length of the CDR3 is 11 residues. Germline V gene sequence: CDR1 MDHEN, CDR2 SYDVKM. Deletions cut 6 bases from V and 7 bases from J, with 10 bases between. The CDR3 nucleotides are TGTGCCAGCAGCCTAATGGGAGAGCAGTACTTC. Protein product: CASSLMGEQYF.

This clonotype came up many times. The rearrangement links TRBV24-1 to TRBJ2-7; maybe TRBD1 (6 bases). This CDR3 has 12 residues. Germline lookup yields CDR1 KGHDR and CDR2 SFDVKD. V lost 7 bases and J lost 4, with 10 bases in between. CDR3 nucleotide sequence: TGTGCCACCAGATGCGGACAGTACGAGCAGTACTTC. Protein sequence: CATRCGQYEQYF.

Details on this clonotype: Possible read error: a much larger clone is one base away. No conserved phenylalanine or tryptophan is present at the end of the CDR3, so a read error is the likely explanation. V gene TRBV6-2 or TRBV6-3 combines with J gene TRBJ1-2; TRBD1 aligns across 7 bases. The CDR3 is 14 residues long. After removal of 6 bases from V and 4 bases from J, the junction contained 8 bases not matched to a gene. The germline V gene encodes CDR1 MNHEY and CDR2 SVGEGT. The chain's CDR3 is CASRPTGSGYGYTL. In nucleotides, the CDR3 is TGTGCCAGCAGACCGACAGGGAGCGGCTATGGCTACACCCTC.

This clonotype appeared many times. The chain uses TRBV6-1 and TRBJ1-5; 8 nucleotides line up with TRBD1. V shed 6 bases, J shed 7 bases, and the junction held 5 bases outside the gene matches. This CDR3 region has 13 residues. Germline V lookup: CDR1 MNHNS, CDR2 SASEGT. The CDR3 reads CASRTTGGQPQHF. DNA of the CDR3: TGTGCCAGCAGAACAACAGGGGGACAGCCCCAGCATTTT.

This clonotype was counted many times. The chain links TRBV4-2 to TRBJ2-7; D unresolved. V lost 0 bases and J lost 0, with 15 bases in between. CDR3 length: 17 residues. Germline CDR1 and CDR2: LGHNA and YNFKEQ. The CDR3 is CASSQDWPGLSSYEQYF. The CDR3 nucleotides are TGTGCCAGCAGCCAAGACTGGCCGGGCTTGAGCTCCTACGAGCAGTACTTC.

Note on this clonotype: A much larger clonotype is one base distant, so this may be a read error. The rearrangement uses TRBV25-1 and TRBJ1-1, with D maybe TRBD1 (5 bases). Trimming removed 10 bases at V and 0 bases at J, with 12 bases between. Germline loops: CDR1 MGHDK, CDR2 SYGVNS. CDR3 length: 13 amino acids. This CDR3 reads CATTEGMNTEAFF. CDR3 DNA sequence: TGTGCCACCACCGAGGGGATGAACACTGAAGCTTTCTTT.

A few counts support this clonotype. The rearrangement joins TRBV19 to TRBJ2-2, with a tentative D call TRBD1 (6 bases). CDR3 size: 12 residues. The ends were cut back, 7 bases at V and 7 bases at J, with 10 bases in the middle. Germline V CDR1 and CDR2: LNHDA, SQIVND (reference sequence). Written as DNA, the CDR3 is TGTGCCAGTAAAACAGGGTTCGGGGAGCTGTTTTTT. Residues: CASKTGFGELFF.

This clonotype was seen at least ten times. The chain links TRBV27 to TRBJ2-2, with TRBD1 matching 10 bases. Germline CDR1 MNHEY, CDR2 SMNVEV (reference sequence). V was clipped by 8 bases and J by 3 bases; unmatched bases: 15. CDR3 length: 18 amino acids. In DNA, the CDR3 is TGTGCCAGCTGCAGGACAGGGGGACTTACGGTCGACACCGGGGAGCTGTTTTTT. Translated, it gives CASCRTGGLTVDTGELFF.

This clonotype was seen ten or more times. The chain recombines TRBV15 with TRBJ1-5, with unresolved D. Deletions cut 0 bases from V and 7 bases from J, with 7 bases between. CDR1 is LNHNV and CDR2 is YYDKDF in the germline V gene (reference sequence). The CDR3 consists of 13 residues. The CDR3 reads CATSREPLQPQHF. The CDR3 nucleotides read TGTGCCACCAGCAGAGAACCCCTCCAGCCCCAGCATTTT.

CDR3 in amino acids: CASSWTGALSYEQYF. The CDR3 region has the DNA TGCGCCAGCAGTTGGACAGGGGCCCTCTCCTACGAGCAGTACTTC. V gene TRBV5-1 combines with J gene TRBJ2-7; 9 bases line up with TRBD1. The V gene end was trimmed by 5 bases and the J gene end by 0 bases; junction bases not matched to a gene: 6. The CDR3 runs to 15 residues. CDR1 and CDR2 (germline): SGHRS, YFSETQ.

This clonotype showed up many times. The J gene is TRBJ1-5, the V gene TRBV12-3 or TRBV12-4, with unresolved D. V was pared by 3 bases and J by 1 base, with 7 bases between. This CDR3 has 14 residues. CDR3 coding DNA: TGTGCCAGCAGTTTGCAGACAAGCAATCAGCCCCAGCATTTT. This codes for CASSLQTSNQPQHF.

This clonotype was observed a single time. This chain connects TRBV6-5 to TRBJ2-2; a weak D match, TRBD2 (5 bases). This CDR3 region has 16 residues. With 0 bases removed from V and 5 bases from J, the gap between germline ends came to 13 bases. Germline assignment: CDR1 MNHEY and CDR2 SVGAGI. Here the CDR3 DNA reads TGTGCCAGCAGTTACTCTGGACTCGATGAAACCGGGGAGCTGTTTTTT. This gives the protein CASSYSGLDETGELFF.

At least ten counts were recorded for this clonotype. This chain uses TRBV6-5 with TRBJ1-1; D not resolved. The germline V and J ends were trimmed by 6 bases and 1 base, with 12 bases remaining between them. This CDR3 contains 14 residues. CDR1 and CDR2 (germline): MNHEY, SVGAGI. CDR3 DNA: TGTGCCAGCAGATCCTCTACACGGAACACTGAAGCTTTCTTT. Its protein product is CASRSSTRNTEAFF.